The clone carrying this T cell receptor (beta chain) was recorded many times. This record belongs to a study of prognosis after radiotherapy for stage I lung cancer. Across the study: Patient ages ran from roughly 50 to 84, with a median of approximately 74 years, and the group had 10 to 15 men and five or six women.

There are 13 residues in the CDR3. Per the germline V gene, CDR1 is MNHNS and CDR2 is SASEGT. Genomic DNA was the source, and TCR beta CDR3 was amplified from it by two-round multiplex PCR. First-round PCR amplification was performed with primers specific to each TRBV and TRBJ gene. TCRdb re-derived calls from the multiplex PCR reads in MiXCR, one entry per CDR3 protein. The sample consists of 30,000 to 40,000 distinct CDR3 sequences, around a quarter of them appearing once. This chain links TRBV6-1 with TRBJ1-6, with D perhaps matching TRBD1 (6 bases). The sequences come from PBMCs, collected before or after stereotactic body radiation therapy (not recorded which). This receptor was taken from a donor older than 45 with non-small cell lung cancer. The CDR3 DNA follows: TGTGCGCTGCAGGGGCCCAATAATTCACCCCTCCACTTT. Protein product: CALQGPNNSPLHF.